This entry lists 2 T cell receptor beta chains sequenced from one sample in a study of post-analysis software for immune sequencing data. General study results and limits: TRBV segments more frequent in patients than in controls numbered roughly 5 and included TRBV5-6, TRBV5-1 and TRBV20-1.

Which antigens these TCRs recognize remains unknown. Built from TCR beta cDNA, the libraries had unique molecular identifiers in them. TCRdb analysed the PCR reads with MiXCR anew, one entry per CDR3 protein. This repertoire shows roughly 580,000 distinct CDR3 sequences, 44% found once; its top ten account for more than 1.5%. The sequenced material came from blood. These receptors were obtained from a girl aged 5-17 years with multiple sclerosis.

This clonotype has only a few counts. CDR3 amino acids: CASMRGVPISTDTQYF. Written as DNA, the CDR3 is TGTGCCAGCATGCGGGGGGTCCCTATTAGCACAGATACGCAGTATTTT. The chain is built from TRBV2 and TRBJ2-3; 8 nucleotides match TRBD2. J gave up 0 bases and V 7 bases, and 9 bases lay outside the gene matches. The CDR3 length is 16 residues. Germline-derived CDR1 and CDR2 are SNHLY and FYNNEI.

This chain's CDR3 is CASSPGDWPMNTEAFF. As DNA, the CDR3 is TGCGCCAGCAGCCCCGGGGATTGGCCCATGAACACTGAAGCTTTCTTT. The V gene is TRBV5-1, the J gene TRBJ1-1, with D unclear. The V and J ends lost 4 bases and 0 bases respectively, with 16 bases between them. This CDR3 has 16 residues. Germline V gene lookup returns CDR1 SGHRS and CDR2 YFSETQ.